This T cell receptor (beta chain) was documented in a study of CD8+ T cells in alopecia areata. The sequencing template was cDNA reverse transcribed from extracted RNA. Data came from immunoSEQ multiplex PCR; TCRdb stores just in-frame clones and leaves some out. The repertoire has approximately 99,000 clones, 45% to 60% of them found once; the top ten carry 20% to 30%. The germline CDR1 and CDR2 sequences are SGHDN and FVKESK. The CDR3 runs to 14 residues. With V trimmed by 4 bases and J by 3 bases, 3 bases remained unmatched. Findings of the study overall: Against the mouse data, patients shared TCRs less clearly, possibly for HLA reasons. In scalp samples, resident alphabeta T cells of normal skin are also sequenced.

A remark on this clone: The antigen is undetermined.

Researchers gathered lesional scalp punch biopsies and peripheral blood from patients with alopecia areata. The source is a human donor with alopecia areata. V and J are TRBV14 and TRBJ1-1, with TRBD1 matching 9 bases. The source material was NKG2D-low CD8+ T cells sorted from blood. The CDR3 spells CASSLTGGYTEAFF. For the CDR3, the DNA is TGTGCCAGCAGCCTTACAGGGGGCTACACTGAAGCTTTCTTT.